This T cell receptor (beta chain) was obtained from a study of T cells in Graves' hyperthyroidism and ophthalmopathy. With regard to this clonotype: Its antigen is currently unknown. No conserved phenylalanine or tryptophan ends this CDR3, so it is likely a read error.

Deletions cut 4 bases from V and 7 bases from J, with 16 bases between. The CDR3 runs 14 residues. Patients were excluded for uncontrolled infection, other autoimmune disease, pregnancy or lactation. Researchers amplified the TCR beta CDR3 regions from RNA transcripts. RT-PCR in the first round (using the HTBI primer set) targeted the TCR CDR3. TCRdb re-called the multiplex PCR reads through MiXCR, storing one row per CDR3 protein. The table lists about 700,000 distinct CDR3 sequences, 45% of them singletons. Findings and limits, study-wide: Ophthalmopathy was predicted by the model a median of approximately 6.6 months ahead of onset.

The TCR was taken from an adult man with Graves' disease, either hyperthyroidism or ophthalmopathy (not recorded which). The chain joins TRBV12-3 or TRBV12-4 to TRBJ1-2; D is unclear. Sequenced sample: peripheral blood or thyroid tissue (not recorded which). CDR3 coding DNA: TGTGCCAGCAGTTCTTTCAGGTCAGGAGGTGGCTACACCCTC. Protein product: CASSSFRSGGGYTL.